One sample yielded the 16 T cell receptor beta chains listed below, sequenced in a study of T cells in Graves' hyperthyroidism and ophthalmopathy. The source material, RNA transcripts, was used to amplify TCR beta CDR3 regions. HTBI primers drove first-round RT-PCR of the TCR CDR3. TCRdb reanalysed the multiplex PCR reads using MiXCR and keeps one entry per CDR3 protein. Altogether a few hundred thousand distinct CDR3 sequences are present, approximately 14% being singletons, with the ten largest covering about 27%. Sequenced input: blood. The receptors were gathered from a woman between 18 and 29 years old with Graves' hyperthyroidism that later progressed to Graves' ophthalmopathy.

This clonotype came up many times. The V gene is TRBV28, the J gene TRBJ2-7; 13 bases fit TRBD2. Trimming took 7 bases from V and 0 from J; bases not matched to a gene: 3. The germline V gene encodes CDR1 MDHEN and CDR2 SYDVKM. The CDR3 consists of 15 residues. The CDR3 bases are TGTGCCAGCAAGGGACTAGCGGGAAACTCCTACGAGCAGTACTTC. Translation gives CASKGLAGNSYEQYF.

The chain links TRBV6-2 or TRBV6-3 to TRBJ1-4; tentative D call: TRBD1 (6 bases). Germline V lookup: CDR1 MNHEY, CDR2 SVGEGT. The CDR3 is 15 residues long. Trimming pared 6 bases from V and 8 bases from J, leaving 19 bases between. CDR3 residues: CASSPTGGQSEKLFF. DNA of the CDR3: TGTGCCAGCAGCCCCACTGGGGGACAATCGGAAAAACTGTTTTTT.

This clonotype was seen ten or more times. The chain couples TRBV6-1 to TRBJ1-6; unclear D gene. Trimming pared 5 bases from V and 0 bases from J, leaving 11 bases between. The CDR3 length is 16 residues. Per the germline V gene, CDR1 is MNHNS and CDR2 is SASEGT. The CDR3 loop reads CASSSGMYSYNSPLHF. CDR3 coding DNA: TGTGCCAGCAGTAGCGGGATGTACTCCTATAATTCACCCCTCCACTTT.

CDR3 nucleotides: TGTGCCAGCAGTTTATATCTAGCGGGGCCCGACGGCAGGTTCTTC. This gives the protein CASSLYLAGPDGRFF. The gene calls are TRBV28 and TRBJ2-1; 9 bases align to TRBD2. Germline trimming cut 1 base from V and 15 bases from J; bases unmatched to any gene: 13. This CDR3 has 15 residues. CDR1 and CDR2 from the germline V gene are MDHEN and SYDVKM.

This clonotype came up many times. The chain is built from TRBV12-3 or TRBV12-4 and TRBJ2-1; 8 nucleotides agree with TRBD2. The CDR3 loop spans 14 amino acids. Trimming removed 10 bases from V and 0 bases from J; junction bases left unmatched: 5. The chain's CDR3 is CAIQSGSSYNEQFF. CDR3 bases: TGTGCCATCCAAAGCGGGAGCTCCTACAATGAGCAGTTCTTC.

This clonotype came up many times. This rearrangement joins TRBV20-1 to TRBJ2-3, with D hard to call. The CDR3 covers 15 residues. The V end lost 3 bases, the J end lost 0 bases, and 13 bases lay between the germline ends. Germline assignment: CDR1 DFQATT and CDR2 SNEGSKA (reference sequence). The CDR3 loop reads CSASPPAVSTDTQYF. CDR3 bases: TGCAGTGCTAGCCCTCCGGCAGTGAGCACAGATACGCAGTATTTT.

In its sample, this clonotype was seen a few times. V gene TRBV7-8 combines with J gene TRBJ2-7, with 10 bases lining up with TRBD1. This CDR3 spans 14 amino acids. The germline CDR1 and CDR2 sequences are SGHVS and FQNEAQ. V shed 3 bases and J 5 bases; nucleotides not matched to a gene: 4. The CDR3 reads CASSFDRGLHEQYF. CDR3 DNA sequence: TGTGCCAGCAGCTTCGACAGGGGGCTCCACGAGCAGTACTTC.

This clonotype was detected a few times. The CDR3 reads CASSQGGPASLYNEQFF. CDR3 nucleotide sequence: TGCGCCAGCAGCCAAGGAGGCCCGGCAAGCCTCTACAATGAGCAGTTCTTC. The J gene is TRBJ2-1, the V gene TRBV4-1; D not certain. V gave up 1 base and J gave up 3 bases, with 16 bases separating them. Germline V lookup: CDR1 MGHRA, CDR2 YSYEKL. The CDR3 consists of 17 residues.

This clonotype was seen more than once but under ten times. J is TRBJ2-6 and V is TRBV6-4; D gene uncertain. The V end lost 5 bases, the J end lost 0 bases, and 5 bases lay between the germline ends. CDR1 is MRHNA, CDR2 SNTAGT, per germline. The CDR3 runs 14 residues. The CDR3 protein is CASSQDSGANVLTF. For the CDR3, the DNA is TGTGCCAGCAGTCAGGACTCTGGGGCCAACGTCCTGACTTTC.

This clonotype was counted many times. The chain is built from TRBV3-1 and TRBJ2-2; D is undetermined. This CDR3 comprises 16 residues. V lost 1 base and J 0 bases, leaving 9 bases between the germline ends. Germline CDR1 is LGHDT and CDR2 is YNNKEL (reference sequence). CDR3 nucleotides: TGTGCCAGCAGCCAAGGATTTCTAGCGAACACCGGGGAGCTGTTTTTT. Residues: CASSQGFLANTGELFF. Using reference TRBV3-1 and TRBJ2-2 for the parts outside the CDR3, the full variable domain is DTAVSQTPKYLVTQMGNDKSIKCEQNLGHDTMYWYKQDSKKFLKIMFSYNNKELIINETVPNRFSPKSPDKAHLNLHINSLELGDSAVYFCASSQGFLANTGELFFGEGSRLTVL.

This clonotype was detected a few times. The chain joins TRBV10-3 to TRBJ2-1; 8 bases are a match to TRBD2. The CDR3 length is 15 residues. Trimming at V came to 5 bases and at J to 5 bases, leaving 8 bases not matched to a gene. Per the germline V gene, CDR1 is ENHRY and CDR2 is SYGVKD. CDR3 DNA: TGTGCCATCAGTCCGGGACTAGTTGGACACAATGAGCAGTTCTTC. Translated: CAISPGLVGHNEQFF.

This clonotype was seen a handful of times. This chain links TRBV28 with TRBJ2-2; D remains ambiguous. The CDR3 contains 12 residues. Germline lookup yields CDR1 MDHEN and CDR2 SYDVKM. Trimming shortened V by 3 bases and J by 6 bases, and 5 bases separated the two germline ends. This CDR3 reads CASSLWAGELFF. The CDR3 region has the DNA TGTGCCAGCAGTTTGTGGGCCGGGGAGCTGTTTTTT. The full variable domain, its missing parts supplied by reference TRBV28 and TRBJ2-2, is DVKVTQSSRYLVKRTGEKVFLECVQDMDHENMFWYRQDPGLGLRLIYFSYDVKMKEKGDIPEGYSVSREKKERFSLILESASTNQTSMYLCASSLWAGELFFGEGSRLTVL.

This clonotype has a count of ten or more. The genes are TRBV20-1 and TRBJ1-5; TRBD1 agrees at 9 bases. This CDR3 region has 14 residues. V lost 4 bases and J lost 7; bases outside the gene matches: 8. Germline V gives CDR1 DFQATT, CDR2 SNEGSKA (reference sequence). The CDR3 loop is CSAKVTGGGQPQHF. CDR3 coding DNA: TGCAGTGCTAAAGTTACAGGGGGCGGGCAGCCCCAGCATTTT.

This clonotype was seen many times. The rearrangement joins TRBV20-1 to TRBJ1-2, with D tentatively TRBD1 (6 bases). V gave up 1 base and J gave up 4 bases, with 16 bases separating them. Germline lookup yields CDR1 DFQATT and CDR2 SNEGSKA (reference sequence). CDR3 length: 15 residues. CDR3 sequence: CSARAGEYAFYGYTF. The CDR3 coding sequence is TGCAGTGCTAGAGCAGGGGAGTATGCTTTCTATGGCTACACCTTC.

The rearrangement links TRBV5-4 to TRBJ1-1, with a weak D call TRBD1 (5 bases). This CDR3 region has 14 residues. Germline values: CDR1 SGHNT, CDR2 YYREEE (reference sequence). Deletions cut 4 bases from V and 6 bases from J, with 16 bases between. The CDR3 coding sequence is TGTGCCAGCAGCACCAGACCGAGGGGCGCTGAAGCTTTCTTT. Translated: CASSTRPRGAEAFF. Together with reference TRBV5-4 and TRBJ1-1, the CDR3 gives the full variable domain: ETGVTQSPTHLIKTRGQQVTLRCSSQSGHNTVSWYQQALGQGPQFIFQYYREEENGRGNFPPRFSGLQFPNYSSELNVNALELDDSALYLCASSTRPRGAEAFFGQGTRLTVV.

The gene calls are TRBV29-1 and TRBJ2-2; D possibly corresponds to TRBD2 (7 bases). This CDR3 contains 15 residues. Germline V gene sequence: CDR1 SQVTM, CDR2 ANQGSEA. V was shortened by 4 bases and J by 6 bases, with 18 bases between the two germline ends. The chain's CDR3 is CSVVGGGSQSGELFF. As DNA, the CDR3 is TGCAGCGTTGTGGGGGGGGGCAGCCAGTCCGGGGAGCTGTTTTTT.